These T cell receptor beta chains were read from a single sample in a study of blood T cell repertoires in COVID-19. TCRdb's copy holds only in-frame clones and misses some; the assay was immunoSEQ multiplex PCR. In the table there are approximately 200,000 clones, approximately 91% of which are singletons. The sequencing input was peripheral blood. These receptors were collected from a man in his thirties or forties with acute or convalescent COVID-19. Each CDR3 is given with its conserved first and last residue. Clone size is stated in some rows and not others, as once, few, many or a class when expanded.

.	TRBV25-1	CASSAAGGYTEAFF
.	TRBV5-6	CASSWDSPYEQYF
.	TRBV27	CASSNDRRSETQYF
.	TRBV2	CASWLNTEAFF
.	TRBV7-6	CASSPTNLNTGELFF
.	TRBV4-1	CASSQTSVSGNTIYF
.	TRBV6-4	CASSETSGGQETQYF
.	TRBV6-5	CASGTGYGYTF
.	TRBV30	CAWNRGFSSYNEQFF
.	TRBV5-1	CASSFSVSDYEQYF
.	TRBV28	CASSSGFKRGWGSSYNEQFF
once	TRBV10-3	CAIRQREETDTQYF
.	TRBV28	CASSPGDSGANVLTF